A single sample gave rise to the 9 T cell receptor beta chains below, sequenced in a study of T-cell memory formation after mild COVID-19. TCRdb recomputed calls from the 5' RACE reads with MiXCR, one row per CDR3 protein. The sample contains 280,000 or so distinct CDR3 sequences, under 8.5% of which appear only once. Specimen: PBMCs or a T cell subset sorted from them (not recorded which). The receptors were sampled from a man younger than 30 who had mild COVID-19 (a few samples of this study predate the infection). Cell type and time point are not known.

This clonotype appeared a few times. The rearrangement joins TRBV20-1 to TRBJ2-2, with TRBD1 identical over 8 bases. This CDR3 has 17 amino acids. The junction had 10 bases not matched to a gene; V was cut back by 1 base and J by 3 bases. Germline lookup yields CDR1 DFQATT and CDR2 SNEGSKA (reference sequence). CDR3 sequence reads: CSARGPSDRDYTGELFF. The CDR3 nucleotides are TGCAGTGCTAGAGGACCTTCGGACAGGGACTACACCGGGGAGCTGTTTTTT.

This chain links TRBV3-1 with TRBJ1-1, with 11 bases matching TRBD1. V gave up 3 bases and J gave up 5 bases; unmatched junction bases: 8. The V gene's germline CDR1 is LGHDT and CDR2 YNNKEL (reference sequence). There are 16 residues in the CDR3. The CDR3 DNA sequence: TGTGCCAGCAGCCATCCGACGGACAGGGGGCAGACTGAAGCTTTCTTT. This gives the protein CASSHPTDRGQTEAFF.

This clonotype was counted between two and nine times. This chain joins TRBV4-3 and TRBJ1-6, with 8 bases identical to TRBD1. Trimming cost V 0 bases and J 9 bases; bases outside gene matches: 4. CDR3 length: 15 amino acids. Per the germline V gene, CDR1 is LGHNA and CDR2 is YSLEER. CDR3 in amino acids: CASSQDSGGGSPLHF. CDR3 coding DNA: TGCGCCAGCAGCCAAGATTCAGGGGGCGGTTCACCCCTCCACTTT.

This clonotype was detected a few times. The rearrangement joins TRBV6-5 to TRBJ1-5; no definite D call. The V gene's germline CDR1 is MNHEY and CDR2 SVGAGI. V lost 8 bases and J 8 bases, leaving 10 bases between the germline ends. The CDR3 loop spans 11 amino acids. The chain's CDR3 is CASGPGEPQHF. CDR3 nucleotide sequence: TGTGCCAGCGGCCCTGGGGAGCCCCAGCATTTT.

This clonotype was detected a few times. The chain carries TRBV4-1 and TRBJ2-7; D possibly corresponds to TRBD1 (6 bases). Between the trimmed V and J ends, which lost 7 bases and 2 bases, there was a span of 21 bases. This CDR3 comprises 16 residues. CDR1 is MGHRA and CDR2 is YSYEKL in the germline V gene. CDR3 in DNA: TGCGCCAGCACCCCCCCAGTGAGCAGGGGCCCCTACGAGCAGTACTTC. It is translated as CASTPPVSRGPYEQYF.

The chain couples TRBV27 to TRBJ2-5; 14 positions match TRBD2. CDR1 and CDR2 from the germline V gene are MNHEY and SMNVEV (reference sequence). The CDR3 has 20 amino acids. The V gene end was trimmed by 2 bases and the J gene end by 4 bases; junction bases not matched to a gene: 15. CDR3 protein: CASSLKPGTSGGLARETQYF. CDR3 nucleotides: TGTGCCAGCAGTTTAAAACCCGGGACTAGCGGGGGACTCGCCCGAGAGACCCAGTACTTC.

The rearrangement links TRBV4-1 to TRBJ1-4, with a weak D call TRBD1 (5 bases). The CDR3 covers 17 residues. V shed 2 bases and J shed 7 bases, with 20 bases lying between them. CDR1 MGHRA and CDR2 YSYEKL come from the germline V gene. The DNA for the CDR3 is TGCGCCAGCAGCCAAACCCCCGGAGGGGAATTTTCTGAAAAACTGTTTTTT. As protein: CASSQTPGGEFSEKLFF.

This clonotype was seen only a few times. The chain links TRBV28 to TRBJ1-1, with D unclear. Looked up from germline, CDR1 is MDHEN and CDR2 is SYDVKM. Trimming removed 9 bases at V and 0 bases at J, with 8 bases between. The CDR3 has 12 amino acids. The CDR3 region is CASTLMNTEAFF. The CDR3 DNA reads as TGTGCCAGTACACTGATGAACACTGAAGCTTTCTTT.

The CDR3 here is CASSPSGTSAQYF. The CDR3, as DNA: TGTGCCAGCAGTCCCTCCGGGACTAGCGCGCAGTATTTT. The gene calls are TRBV2 and TRBJ2-3; 10 bases line up with TRBD2. Germline CDR1 is SNHLY and CDR2 is FYNNEI. This CDR3 is built from 13 residues. V lost 5 bases to trimming and J lost 10 bases; unmatched junction nucleotides: 6.